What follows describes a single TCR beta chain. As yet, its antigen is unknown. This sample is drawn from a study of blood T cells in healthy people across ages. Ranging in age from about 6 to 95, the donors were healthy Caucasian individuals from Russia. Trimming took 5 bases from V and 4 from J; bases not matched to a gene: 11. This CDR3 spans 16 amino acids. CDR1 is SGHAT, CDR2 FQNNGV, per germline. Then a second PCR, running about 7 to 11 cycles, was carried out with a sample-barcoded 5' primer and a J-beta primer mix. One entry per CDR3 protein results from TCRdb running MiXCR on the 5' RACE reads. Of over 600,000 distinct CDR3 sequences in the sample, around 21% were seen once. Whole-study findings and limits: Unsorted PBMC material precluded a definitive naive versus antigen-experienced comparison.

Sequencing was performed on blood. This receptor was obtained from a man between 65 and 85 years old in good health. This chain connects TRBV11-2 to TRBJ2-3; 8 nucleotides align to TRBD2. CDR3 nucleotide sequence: TGTGCCAGCAGCCCCCGGGTAGCGGGAAGCCCAGATACGCAGTATTTT. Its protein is CASSPRVAGSPDTQYF.